The 22 T cell receptor beta chains reported below all come from one sample, sequenced in a study of blood T cell repertoires in COVID-19. Here immunoSEQ multiplex PCR was the method, and the copy in TCRdb shows in-frame clones only, minus some. The sample records around 300,000 clones, roughly 85% being singletons. The specimen was peripheral blood. All receptors come from a human donor in a cohort sampled during active COVID-19.

The chain recombines TRBV7-7 with TRBJ2-1; D is unresolved. The germline V gene encodes CDR1 SSHAT and CDR2 FNYEAQ (reference sequence). CDR3 length equals 13 residues. Trimming removed 5 bases at V and 8 bases at J, with 13 bases between. CDR3 in amino acids: CASSPVVFDEQFF. The CDR3 DNA is TGTGCCAGCAGCCCCGTTGTGTTCGATGAGCAGTTCTTC.

The chain links TRBV5-1 to TRBJ2-2; D unclear. This CDR3 has 15 residues. Germline values: CDR1 SGHRS, CDR2 YFSETQ. V was trimmed by 4 bases and J by 8 bases, leaving 18 bases between them. In DNA form, the CDR3 reads TGCGCCAGCAGCCTCCAGGCTACCGTGGGTGGGGAGCTGTTTTTT. Its translation: CASSLQATVGGELFF.

Comments on this clone: Other DNA sequences in the sample encode the same CDR3. This chain uses TRBV6-5 with TRBJ1-5; TRBD1 might be the D (5 bases). CDR3 length: 12 amino acids. Trimming removed 6 bases at V and 2 bases at J, with 5 bases between. Per germline, CDR1 MNHEY and CDR2 SVGAGI. This CDR3 reads CASRTGNQPQHF. The CDR3 coding sequence is TGTGCCAGCAGGACAGGCAATCAGCCCCAGCATTTT.

Notes on this clone: Other DNA sequences of this sample code for an identical CDR3. The CDR3 sequence is CASSPPGGNQPQHF. CDR3 in DNA: TGTGCCAGCTCACCTCCCGGGGGCAATCAGCCCCAGCATTTT. This rearrangement joins TRBV18 to TRBJ1-5, with D unclear. The germline V gene encodes CDR1 KGHSH and CDR2 LQKENI. V lost 3 bases and J 2 bases, leaving 8 bases between the germline ends. The CDR3 is 14 residues long.

This clone appeared a single time. This rearrangement joins TRBV5-5 to TRBJ1-2; the match to TRBD1 covers 7 bases. Unmatched junction bases numbered 17, after V lost 4 bases and J lost 2 bases. There are 18 residues in the CDR3. Germline V gene sequence: CDR1 SGHKS, CDR2 YYEKEE (reference sequence). The CDR3 DNA reads as TGTGCCAGCAGCCGAGGAGGGGACCCCCGGGACAGCAACTATGGCTACACCTTC. The encoded protein is CASSRGGDPRDSNYGYTF.

The chain recombines TRBV7-9 with TRBJ2-7; 7 bases are a match to TRBD1. The germline gives CDR1 SEHNR, CDR2 FQNEAQ (reference sequence). Trimming at V came to 3 bases and at J to 2 bases, leaving 10 bases not matched to a gene. The CDR3 sequence is 16 residues long. The CDR3 nucleotides are TGTGCCAGCAGCTTGGGCGACAACAGGGGAACCTACGAGCAGTACTTC. Its protein is CASSLGDNRGTYEQYF.

This clone has just a few counts. The gene calls are TRBV7-2 and TRBJ1-6; 9 nucleotides match TRBD1. The CDR3 totals 15 residues. Trimming took 2 bases from V and 10 from J; bases not matched to a gene: 6. Germline assignment: CDR1 SGHTA and CDR2 FQGNSA. The CDR3 coding sequence is TGTGCCAGCAGCTTACTGGGACAGGGAGACTCACCCCTCCACTTT. Protein sequence: CASSLLGQGDSPLHF.

The chain carries TRBV9 and TRBJ1-6, with a possible D match to TRBD1 (5 bases). The germline gives CDR1 SGDLS, CDR2 YYNGEE. V was pared by 0 bases and J by 14 bases, with 12 bases between. The CDR3 length is 13 residues. CDR3 DNA: TGTGCCAGCAGCGTAGGACAGCAAGGATCCCTCCACTTT. The encoded protein is CASSVGQQGSLHF. The full variable domain, rest sourced from reference TRBV9 and TRBJ1-6, is DSGVTQTPKHLITATGQRVTLRCSPRSGDLSVYWYQQSLDQGLQFLIQYYNGEERAKGNILERFSAQQFPDLHSELNLSSLELGDSALYFCASSVGQQGSLHFGNGTRLTVT.

The gene calls are TRBV6-5 and TRBJ1-5; D might be TRBD1 (6 bases). The germline gives CDR1 MNHEY, CDR2 SVGAGI. The CDR3 contains 14 residues. Trimming pared 6 bases from V and 1 base from J, leaving 10 bases between. This CDR3 is CASRSTGSNQPQHF. The CDR3, as DNA: TGTGCCAGCAGATCCACAGGGAGCAATCAGCCCCAGCATTTT.

The rearrangement uses TRBV5-4 and TRBJ1-3, with 7 bases fitting TRBD1. CDR3 length: 15 amino acids. V lost 3 bases to trimming and J lost 3 bases; unmatched junction nucleotides: 6. Germline loops: CDR1 SGHNT, CDR2 YYREEE (reference sequence). CDR3 amino acids: CASSSGQVFGNTIYF. The DNA of the CDR3 is TGTGCCAGCAGCTCAGGACAGGTCTTTGGAAACACCATATATTTT.

This clone was counted between two and nine times. The chain carries TRBV6-6 and TRBJ1-2; possible D gene TRBD1, 5 bases. This CDR3 has 13 residues. The germline V and J ends were trimmed by 5 bases and 0 bases, with 7 bases remaining between them. Germline-derived CDR1 and CDR2 are MNHNY and SVGAGI (reference sequence). CDR3 in DNA: TGTGCCAGCAGTAAGACAGCTAACTATGGCTACACCTTC. It codes for CASSKTANYGYTF.

The chain couples TRBV30 to TRBJ1-1, with D possibly TRBD1 on 5 matching bases. This CDR3 is built from 12 residues. Trimming shortened V by 0 bases and J by 10 bases, and 12 bases separated the two germline ends. Germline V CDR1 and CDR2: GTSNPN, SVGIG (reference sequence). The DNA of the CDR3 is TGTGCCTGGAGTGTAGGCAGGGTGGGAGCTTTCTTT. It is translated as CAWSVGRVGAFF.

The table lists this clone with a count of one. The rearrangement uses TRBV11-3 and TRBJ2-3; 7 bases are shared with TRBD2. Germline loops: CDR1 SGHNT, CDR2 YENEEA. This CDR3 contains 15 residues. V gave up 1 base and J gave up 1 base; unmatched junction bases: 2. CDR3 loop: CASSLVRGGTDTQYF. DNA of the CDR3: TGTGCCAGCAGCTTAGTTCGGGGGGGCACAGATACGCAGTATTTT.

V gene TRBV4-1 combines with J gene TRBJ2-7; D may be TRBD2 (6 bases). V dropped 0 bases and J dropped 1 base, with 16 bases sitting between them. Germline V CDR1 and CDR2: MGHRA, YSYEKL. This CDR3 is built from 17 residues. In DNA form, the CDR3 reads TGCGCCAGCAGCCAAGATCAGGAGGGCTGGGGATCCTACGAGCAGTACTTC. Its protein product is CASSQDQEGWGSYEQYF.

The chain is built from TRBV7-9 and TRBJ1-1; D not resolved. V was clipped by 1 base and J by 8 bases, with 8 bases between them. The CDR3 sequence is 12 residues long. Germline V lookup: CDR1 SEHNR, CDR2 FQNEAQ (reference sequence). The CDR3 region has the DNA TGTGCCAGCAGCTTAGGAGGTTGGGAAGCTTTCTTT. This translates into CASSLGGWEAFF.

The rearrangement uses TRBV5-1 and TRBJ1-3; 7 bases match TRBD1. J gave up 3 bases and V 2 bases, and 5 bases lay outside the gene matches. CDR3 size: 15 residues. Germline V CDR1 and CDR2: SGHRS, YFSETQ. The CDR3: CASSFDRAYGNTIYF. The DNA for the CDR3 is TGCGCCAGCAGCTTCGACAGGGCATATGGAAACACCATATATTTT.

This clone was seen only once. The chain has TRBV27 and TRBJ1-6, with D unclear. The CDR3 covers 16 residues. Per the germline V gene, CDR1 is MNHEY and CDR2 is SMNVEV (reference sequence). The V gene lost 4 bases and the J gene lost 4 bases, with 14 bases spanning the gap. The CDR3, as DNA: TGTGCCAGCAGTTCCCGTCCCGTTTCTTATAATTCACCCCTCCACTTT. Protein: CASSSRPVSYNSPLHF.

This clone was seen at least ten times. The rearrangement links TRBV6-5 to TRBJ2-7; the D gene is possibly TRBD1 (6 bases). V was shortened by 5 bases and J by 2 bases, with 16 bases between the two germline ends. The CDR3 is made up of 15 amino acids. Per the germline V gene, CDR1 is MNHEY and CDR2 is SVGAGI. The CDR3 DNA reads as TGTGCCAGCAGTCAATCACCAGGGGATCCCTACGAGCAGTACTTC. Protein sequence: CASSQSPGDPYEQYF.

This chain uses TRBV18 with TRBJ1-1, with D uncertain. The V gene's germline CDR1 is KGHSH and CDR2 LQKENI. The CDR3 runs 14 residues. Trimming left V 2 bases short and J 0 bases short, with 7 bases between. CDR3 DNA sequence: TGTGCCAGCTCACCAGGCAGGATGAACACTGAAGCTTTCTTT. Protein product: CASSPGRMNTEAFF.

This chain joins TRBV27 and TRBJ2-7, with D possibly matching TRBD2 (5 bases). CDR3 length: 16 amino acids. V was clipped by 0 bases and J by 2 bases, with 14 bases between them. CDR1 MNHEY and CDR2 SMNVEV come from the germline V gene (reference sequence). CDR3 region: CASSLSVGVRTYEQYF. DNA of the CDR3: TGTGCCAGCAGTTTATCCGTCGGGGTCAGGACCTACGAGCAGTACTTC.

The rearrangement joins TRBV6-2 or TRBV6-3 to TRBJ2-1; 8 positions match TRBD2. Germline-derived CDR1 and CDR2 are MNHEY and SVGEGT. V dropped 0 bases and J dropped 3; count of bases not matched to a gene: 10. The CDR3 has 18 amino acids. CDR3 residues: CASSYSTSGGIHYNEQFF. CDR3 nucleotide sequence: TGTGCCAGCAGTTACTCGACAAGCGGGGGCATCCACTACAATGAGCAGTTCTTC.

J is TRBJ1-1 and V is TRBV7-2; no clear D. Germline values: CDR1 SGHTA, CDR2 FQGNSA. The CDR3 extends over 12 amino acids. V was cut by 2 bases and J by 10 bases, with 11 bases left in between. CDR3 sequence (DNA): TGTGCCAGCAGCTTATTAGCCTCCGGAGCTTTCTTT. It codes for CASSLLASGAFF.